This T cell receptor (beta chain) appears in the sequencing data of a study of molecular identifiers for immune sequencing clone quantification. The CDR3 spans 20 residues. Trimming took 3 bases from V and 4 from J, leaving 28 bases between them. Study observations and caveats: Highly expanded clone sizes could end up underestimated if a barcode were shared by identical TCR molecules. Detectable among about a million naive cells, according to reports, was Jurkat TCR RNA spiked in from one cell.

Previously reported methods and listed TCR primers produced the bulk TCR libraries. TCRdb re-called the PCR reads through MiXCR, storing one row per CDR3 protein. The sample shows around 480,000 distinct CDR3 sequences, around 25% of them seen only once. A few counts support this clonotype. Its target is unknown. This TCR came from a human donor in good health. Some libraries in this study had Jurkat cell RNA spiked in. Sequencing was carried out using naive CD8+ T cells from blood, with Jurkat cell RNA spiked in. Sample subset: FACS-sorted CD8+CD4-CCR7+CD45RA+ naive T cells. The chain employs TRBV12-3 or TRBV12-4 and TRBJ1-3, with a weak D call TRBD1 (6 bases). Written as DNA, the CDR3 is TGTGCCAGCAGTTTTGGACTCAGCTGGTCAGGGGAGTTCTCCGGAAACACCATATATTTT. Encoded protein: CASSFGLSWSGEFSGNTIYF.